These 15 T cell receptor beta chains share one sample of origin, sequenced in a study of cytomegalovirus exposure and HLA in healthy donors. With 60 Vbeta and 13 Jbeta primers, the PCR was carried out. Data came from immunoSEQ multiplex PCR; TCRdb stores just in-frame clones and leaves some out. The data hold over 150,000 clones, with 80% observed a single time. Sequenced input: PBMCs. These receptors all come from a man under 40 in good health and CMV-seronegative.

The chain recombines TRBV25-1 with TRBJ2-2, with unresolved D. Germline CDR1 is MGHDK and CDR2 is SYGVNS. The CDR3 covers 11 residues. V lost 6 bases and J lost 7, with 6 bases in between. The DNA for the CDR3 is TGTGCCAGCAGGACAATCGGGGAGCTGTTTTTT. It codes for CASRTIGELFF.

In its sample, this clone was seen once. The CDR3: CASTYPGAGEKLFF. The DNA for the CDR3 is TGTGCCAGCACCTATCCCGGGGCGGGAGAAAAACTGTTTTTT. The V gene is TRBV2, the J gene TRBJ1-4; a weak D match, TRBD1 (5 bases). Germline V gene data show CDR1 as SNHLY and CDR2 as FYNNEI. With 7 bases removed from V and 8 bases from J, the gap between germline ends came to 17 bases. The CDR3 is 14 residues long.

In its sample, this clone was seen a few times. V is TRBV27 and J is TRBJ2-7; TRBD1 agrees at 9 bases. This CDR3 contains 12 residues. Trimming at V came to 10 bases and at J to 7 bases, leaving 8 bases not matched to a gene. Germline assignment: CDR1 MNHEY and CDR2 SMNVEV (reference sequence). In nucleotides, the CDR3 is TGTGCCACCGGGACAGGGTTGGTAGAGCAGTACTTC. Translated: CATGTGLVEQYF.

This chain joins TRBV6-5 and TRBJ1-2, with D perhaps matching TRBD1 (6 bases). CDR1 and CDR2 (germline): MNHEY, SVGAGI. V lost 0 bases and J lost 3, with 14 bases in between. CDR3 length: 16 amino acids. The CDR3 DNA follows: TGTGCCAGCAGTTACTCGAGCTCGACAGGCTACTATGGCTACACCTTC. Translated, it gives CASSYSSSTGYYGYTF.

V is TRBV30 and J is TRBJ2-1, with TRBD2 matching 7 bases. CDR1 and CDR2 (germline): GTSNPN, SVGIG (reference sequence). Germline trimming cut 2 bases from V and 9 bases from J; bases unmatched to any gene: 16. The CDR3 spans 16 residues. The CDR3 here is CAWSPLESREWGEQFF. The CDR3 nucleotides are TGTGCCTGGAGTCCCCTAGAGTCGCGGGAGTGGGGTGAGCAGTTCTTC.

The V gene is TRBV20-1, the J gene TRBJ2-2; D ambiguous. This CDR3 has 10 residues. The V gene lost 6 bases and the J gene lost 6 bases, with 5 bases spanning the gap. CDR1 DFQATT and CDR2 SNEGSKA come from the germline V gene (reference sequence). The CDR3 nucleotides read TGCAGTGCAAAGCCCGGGGAGCTGTTTTTT. It translates to CSAKPGELFF.

In DNA, the CDR3 is TGTGCCAGCAGCTACGTTGGGGGGAGCTCCTACGAGCAGTACTTC. Translating it yields CASSYVGGSSYEQYF. The chain carries TRBV5-6 and TRBJ2-7; D might be TRBD2 (6 bases). V dropped 3 bases and J dropped 0 bases, with 13 bases sitting between them. The germline V gene has CDR1 SGHDT and CDR2 YYEEEE. This CDR3 is 15 amino acids long. Based on the CDR3 plus reference TRBV5-6 and TRBJ2-7, the full variable domain is DAGVTQSPTHLIKTRGQQVTLRCSPKSGHDTVSWYQQALGQGPQFIFQYYEEEERQRGNFPDRFSGHQFPNYSSELNVNALLLGDSALYLCASSYVGGSSYEQYFGPGTRLTVT.

The rearrangement joins TRBV25-1 to TRBJ2-5; 10 bases map to TRBD2. V gave up 3 bases and J gave up 2 bases; unmatched junction bases: 3. The CDR3 is made up of 15 amino acids. Germline V CDR1 and CDR2: MGHDK, SYGVNS. The CDR3 sequence: CASSDTLAGQETQYF. As DNA, the CDR3 is TGTGCCAGCAGTGACACACTAGCGGGGCAAGAGACCCAGTACTTC.

This chain connects TRBV25-1 to TRBJ2-1, with D perhaps matching TRBD2 (6 bases). The V end lost 1 base, the J end lost 4 bases, and 11 bases lay between the germline ends. Germline V gene sequence: CDR1 MGHDK, CDR2 SYGVNS. This CDR3 contains 15 residues. In DNA, the CDR3 is TGTGCCAGCAGTGAATTAATAGCGGAATACAATGAGCAGTTCTTC. It translates to CASSELIAEYNEQFF.

This chain joins TRBV2 and TRBJ1-1; D unclear. CDR1 and CDR2 from the germline V gene are SNHLY and FYNNEI. The CDR3 sequence is 14 residues long. V dropped 1 base and J dropped 1 base, with 7 bases sitting between them. The CDR3 DNA sequence: TGTGCCAGCAGTGAAGGGCCGAAGAACACTGAAGCTTTCTTT. Residues: CASSEGPKNTEAFF.

The CDR3 is CASSLTRLKEKLFF. The DNA for the CDR3 is TGTGCCAGCAGCCTAACCAGACTGAAGGAAAAACTGTTTTTT. The chain combines TRBV7-9 with TRBJ1-4; D is undetermined. V was cut by 5 bases and J by 8 bases, with 15 bases left in between. Germline CDR1 is SEHNR and CDR2 is FQNEAQ (reference sequence). This CDR3 comprises 14 residues.

This chain links TRBV27 with TRBJ1-4, with 8 positions matching TRBD1. This CDR3 region has 19 residues. J lost 10 bases, V lost 4 bases, and 23 bases had no gene match. Germline V lookup: CDR1 MNHEY, CDR2 SMNVEV (reference sequence). The CDR3 bases are TGTGCCAGCAGTTCCCGGACAGGGATCGAGAGGGGGAGAGAGGGAAAACTGTTTTTT. Protein sequence: CASSSRTGIERGREGKLFF.

This rearrangement joins TRBV9 to TRBJ2-3; 7 bases are shared with TRBD1. Germline lookup yields CDR1 SGDLS and CDR2 YYNGEE. This CDR3 is built from 15 residues. With 3 bases clipped from V and 2 bases from J, the junction kept 6 bases outside the gene matches. The CDR3 reads CASSEQGHYTDTQYF. The CDR3, as DNA: TGTGCCAGCAGCGAACAGGGGCACTACACAGATACGCAGTATTTT.

The chain uses TRBV11-2 and TRBJ2-7, with D possibly being TRBD2 (5 bases). V was shortened by 4 bases and J by 7 bases, with 17 bases between the two germline ends. Germline assignment: CDR1 SGHAT and CDR2 FQNNGV. The CDR3 totals 14 residues. In DNA form, the CDR3 reads TGTGCCAGCAGCTCCCTGGGCCGGACTCGGGAGCAGTACTTC. As protein: CASSSLGRTREQYF.

The gene calls are TRBV28 and TRBJ1-4; TRBD1 matches 9 bases. Losses at the gene ends were 5 bases for V and 5 bases for J; bases not matched to a gene: 6. CDR1 MDHEN and CDR2 SYDVKM come from the germline V gene. The CDR3 is 15 residues long. Here the CDR3 DNA reads TGTGCCAGCAGTCCACAGGGGGCTGTAAATGAAAAACTGTTTTTT. It is translated as CASSPQGAVNEKLFF.